A selection of T cell receptor beta chains follows, all from one sample in a study of naive and memory T cell subsets. Each CDR3 protein gets one entry after TCRdb re-called the UMI-ligation and nested PCR reads with MiXCR. The data show some 82,000 distinct CDR3 sequences, roughly 9.3% seen once. Sequencing was done on a sample of naive CD8+ T cells from blood. These receptor sequences come from a human donor in good health. CDR3s include the opening cysteine and the closing phenylalanine or tryptophan. Fields, in order: J gene, D gene, clone size, V gene, CDR3 protein, CDR3 DNA. The D gene is left open where the match is weak. Clone size is given for some rows only: seen once, a few or many times, or a class if the clone is expanded.

>TRBJ2-4|.|few|TRBV5-4
CASSFGQIEYF
TGTGCCAGCAGCTTTGGACAGATAGAGTACTTC
>TRBJ1-5|TRBD1|few|TRBV4-1
CASSQWTGVGQPQHF
TGCGCCAGCAGCCAATGGACAGGCGTCGGGCAGCCCCAGCATTTT
>TRBJ2-2|TRBD1|many|TRBV24-1
CATSEGTGGPRESTGELFF
TGTGCCACCAGTGAAGGGACAGGGGGCCCCAGAGAGAGCACCGGGGAGCTGTTTTTT
>TRBJ2-5|.|many|TRBV6-6
CASSRTRQVEETQYF
TGTGCCAGCAGTCGAACTCGACAGGTAGAAGAGACCCAGTACTTC
>TRBJ2-3|TRBD2|many|TRBV27
CASSPPWGGTRTDTQYF
TGTGCCAGCAGTCCCCCATGGGGAGGGACCCGCACAGATACGCAGTATTTT
>TRBJ2-1|.|many|TRBV6-6
CASSYGTNEQFF
TGTGCCAGCAGCTACGGGACAAACGAGCAGTTCTTC
>TRBJ2-5|TRBD2|many|TRBV20-1
CSARGDKGRPSGRALETQYF
TGCAGTGCTAGGGGGGACAAGGGGAGACCTAGCGGGAGGGCCCTAGAGACCCAGTACTTC
>TRBJ2-2|TRBD2|few|TRBV29-1
CSVESGTSGSSTGELFF
TGCAGCGTTGAGTCCGGGACTAGCGGGAGTAGCACCGGGGAGCTGTTTTTT
>TRBJ1-1|.|few|TRBV29-1
CSARGTASYTEAFF
TGCAGCGCCAGAGGGACGGCGAGTTACACTGAAGCTTTCTTT
>TRBJ2-3|.|.|TRBV5-4
CASSAPTGVATDTQYF
TGTGCCAGCAGCGCCCCAACGGGAGTGGCCACAGATACGCAGTATTTT
>TRBJ2-7|.|.|TRBV7-2
CASSLFPTEQYF
TGTGCCAGCAGCTTATTTCCAACTGAGCAGTACTTC
>TRBJ1-2|TRBD1|.|TRBV6-6
CASSPRQGADGYTF
TGTGCCAGCAGCCCACGTCAGGGGGCGGATGGCTACACCTTC
>TRBJ2-1|TRBD2|few|TRBV7-2
CASSTRGLARRLEQFF
TGTGCCAGCAGCACCAGAGGACTAGCGCGGAGGCTAGAGCAGTTCTTC
>TRBJ2-5|TRBD2|few|TRBV3-1
CASSPPTSGGQETQYF
TGTGCCAGCAGCCCCCCGACTAGCGGGGGCCAAGAGACCCAGTACTTC
>TRBJ2-7|.|.|TRBV30
CAWSDGNYEQYF
TGTGCCTGGTCGGACGGGAACTACGAGCAGTACTTC
>TRBJ2-1|TRBD2|many|TRBV5-4
CASSSNPGLVPPYNEQFF
TGTGCCAGCAGCTCTAACCCGGGACTAGTCCCCCCCTACAATGAGCAGTTCTTC
>TRBJ2-3|.|few|TRBV28
CASRDPGPSTDTQYF
TGTGCCAGCAGGGATCCGGGCCCCAGCACAGATACGCAGTATTTT
>TRBJ2-3|TRBD2|many|TRBV2
CASMGLAGGPDTQYF
TGTGCCAGCATGGGACTAGCGGGAGGGCCAGATACGCAGTATTTT
>TRBJ2-1|.|.|TRBV29-1
CSVDGQGITNEQFF
TGCAGCGTTGACGGGCAGGGAATCACCAATGAGCAGTTCTTC
>TRBJ2-1|TRBD2|.|TRBV7-9
CASIDGLAGYNEQFF
TGTGCCAGCATCGACGGACTAGCGGGATACAATGAGCAGTTCTTC
>TRBJ2-1|.|few|TRBV5-4
CASSFAGADEQFF
TGTGCCAGCAGCTTTGCAGGGGCGGATGAGCAGTTCTTC
>TRBJ2-7|TRBD1|few|TRBV6-5
CASTPTGGGHYEQYF
TGTGCCAGCACCCCCACAGGGGGCGGACACTACGAGCAGTACTTC
>TRBJ2-3|TRBD1|few|TRBV13
CASSQRQGPDTQYF
TGTGCCAGCAGCCAGCGACAGGGACCAGATACGCAGTATTTT
>TRBJ2-7|.|few|TRBV28
CASSPTGSPYEQYF
TGTGCCAGCAGCCCCACAGGGTCCCCCTACGAGCAGTACTTC
>TRBJ1-5|.|many|TRBV7-8
CASSLGWGVDQPQHF
TGTGCCAGCAGCTTAGGATGGGGGGTCGATCAGCCCCAGCATTTT
>TRBJ1-5|.|many|TRBV5-6
CASSLGDQPQHF
TGTGCCAGCAGCTTAGGCGATCAGCCCCAGCATTTT
>TRBJ2-5|.|many|TRBV29-1
CSVDPYQETQYF
TGCAGCGTTGATCCGTACCAAGAGACCCAGTACTTC
>TRBJ2-5|TRBD1|.|TRBV6-2/TRBV6-3
CASSYSGDRASQETQYF
TGTGCCAGCAGTTACTCGGGCGACAGGGCCAGCCAAGAGACCCAGTACTTC
>TRBJ2-5|.|many|TRBV12-3/TRBV12-4
CASSNRRDTHQETQYF
TGTGCCAGCAGCAACCGCCGGGACACCCACCAAGAGACCCAGTACTTC
>TRBJ1-5|TRBD1|.|TRBV7-9
CASSPTGGLDQPQHF
TGTGCCAGCAGCCCTACAGGGGGGCTCGATCAGCCCCAGCATTTT
>TRBJ2-2|.|many|TRBV29-1
CSSGANTGELFF
TGCAGCTCGGGCGCGAACACCGGGGAGCTGTTTTTT
>TRBJ2-1|TRBD2|many|TRBV4-1
CASSQDTGLAGAFEQFF
TGCGCCAGCAGCCAAGACACGGGACTAGCGGGAGCTTTTGAGCAGTTCTTC
>TRBJ2-7|TRBD2|few|TRBV6-2/TRBV6-3
CASSSVRGDYEQYF
TGTGCCAGCAGTTCCGTCCGGGGGGACTACGAGCAGTACTTC
>TRBJ2-1|.|.|TRBV7-7
CAVKGSSYNEQFF
TGTGCCGTCAAGGGGTCATCCTACAATGAGCAGTTCTTC
>TRBJ2-1|.|few|TRBV11-1
CASSLFSAEKDEQFF
TGTGCCAGCAGCTTATTTTCAGCGGAGAAAGATGAGCAGTTCTTC
>TRBJ2-3|.|few|TRBV7-2
CASNPVTSSTDTQYF
TGTGCCAGCAACCCCGTGACTTCTAGCACAGATACGCAGTATTTT
>TRBJ2-3|.|.|TRBV2
CASSGKGAGADTQYF
TGTGCCAGCAGTGGCAAGGGGGCGGGAGCAGATACGCAGTATTTT
>TRBJ2-7|.|.|TRBV19
CASSIGGKGYEQYF
TGTGCCAGTAGTATTGGGGGCAAGGGCTACGAGCAGTACTTC
>TRBJ2-3|TRBD2|.|TRBV11-2
CASSSSGSGRCRDTQYF
TGTGCCAGCAGCTCGTCGGGTAGCGGGAGGTGTCGAGATACGCAGTATTTT